One sample yielded the 13 T cell receptor beta chains listed below, sequenced in a study of T cell responses to AZD1222 COVID-19 vaccine. Sequencing used immunoSEQ multiplex PCR; TCRdb keeps in-frame clones, though not all of them. The sample has 95,000 to 100,000 clones; around nine tenths are singletons. Sequenced here: peripheral blood, sampled 28 days after the second AZD1222 dose. All receptors come from an adult who received the AZD1222 COVID-19 vaccine.

V gene TRBV7-9 combines with J gene TRBJ1-2, with a tentative D call TRBD1 (5 bases). CDR1 and CDR2 (germline): SEHNR, FQNEAQ (reference sequence). The CDR3 covers 12 residues. Trimming took off 5 bases at V and 8 bases at J, with 12 bases between the two ends. The CDR3 spells CASSPNGGGYTF. In DNA, the CDR3 is TGTGCCAGCAGCCCAAATGGGGGAGGCTACACCTTC. The variable domain in full, completed from reference TRBV7-9 and TRBJ1-2, reads DTGVSQNPRHKITKRGQNVTFRCDPISEHNRLYWYRQTLGQGPEFLTYFQNEAQLEKSRLLSDRFSAERPKGSFSTLEIQRTEQGDSAMYLCASSPNGGGYTFGSGTRLTVV.

The chain employs TRBV6-5 and TRBJ2-2; D gene ambiguous. The CDR3 loop spans 15 amino acids. Looked up from germline, CDR1 is MNHEY and CDR2 is SVGAGI. The V end lost 2 bases, the J end lost 6 bases, and 13 bases lay between the germline ends. The CDR3 nucleotides read TGTGCCAGCAGTTACACCAAACTACCCCCCGGGGAGCTGTTTTTT. Its translation is CASSYTKLPPGELFF.

The chain is built from TRBV20-1 and TRBJ1-3; 9 nucleotides line up with TRBD1. Per germline, CDR1 DFQATT and CDR2 SNEGSKA (reference sequence). There are 14 residues in the CDR3. V was clipped by 3 bases and J by 5 bases; unmatched bases: 5. CDR3 in amino acids: CSASGQGNRNTIYF. The CDR3 coding sequence is TGCAGTGCTAGTGGACAGGGGAATAGAAACACCATATATTTT.

The chain combines TRBV5-1 with TRBJ2-7, with D unclear. V was shortened by 1 base and J by 3 bases, with 11 bases between the two germline ends. The CDR3 length is 14 residues. The V gene's germline CDR1 is SGHRS and CDR2 YFSETQ. CDR3 bases: TGCGCCAGCAGCTTGATTGGCAGACACTACGAGCAGTACTTC. It encodes CASSLIGRHYEQYF. The full variable domain, in which reference TRBV5-1 and TRBJ2-7 provide the parts outside the CDR3, is KAGVTQTPRYLIKTRGQQVTLSCSPISGHRSVSWYQQTPGQGLQFLFEYFSETQRNKGNFPGRFSGRQFSNSRSEMNVSTLELGDSALYLCASSLIGRHYEQYFGPGTRLTVT.

This clone came up once. The genes are TRBV30 and TRBJ2-7; TRBD1 matches 12 bases. The germline V gene encodes CDR1 GTSNPN and CDR2 SVGIG (reference sequence). Losses at the gene ends were 4 bases for V and 7 bases for J; bases not matched to a gene: 5. The CDR3 is 13 amino acids. CDR3 sequence: CAWMGTGGKEQYF. CDR3 nucleotides: TGTGCCTGGATGGGGACAGGGGGCAAGGAGCAGTACTTC. Drawing the rest from reference TRBV30 and TRBJ2-7, the complete variable domain is SQTIHQWPATLVQPVGSPLSLECTVEGTSNPNLYWYRQAAGRGLQLLFYSVGIGQISSEVPQNLSASRPQDRQFILSSKKLLLSDSGFYLCAWMGTGGKEQYFGPGTRLTVT.

This clone was seen a single time. The rearrangement uses TRBV3-1 (or the pseudogene TRBV3-2) and TRBJ1-3, with 7 bases matching TRBD1. The germline gives CDR1 LGHDT, CDR2 YNNKEL (reference sequence). V lost 3 bases, J lost 2 bases, and 1 base stayed unmatched. The CDR3 loop spans 14 amino acids. In nucleotides, the CDR3 is TGTGCCAGCAGCCAGACAGGGACTGGAAACACCATATATTTT. Its translation: CASSQTGTGNTIYF.

The chain uses TRBV29-1 and TRBJ1-1; D is uncertain. Germline lookup yields CDR1 SQVTM and CDR2 ANQGSEA. This CDR3 region has 11 residues. V was cut by 8 bases and J by 1 base, with 8 bases left in between. The chain's CDR3 is CSSQRNTEAFF. The DNA of the CDR3 is TGCAGCTCACAGAGGAACACTGAAGCTTTCTTT.

This sequence joins TRBV7-2 and TRBJ1-2, with TRBD1 as a possible D gene (6 bases). This CDR3 has 14 amino acids. Germline loops: CDR1 SGHTA, CDR2 FQGNSA. V lost 5 bases, J lost 7 bases, and 17 bases lay in between. For the CDR3, the DNA is TGTGCCAGCAGCCCCGCGGGGGGCCCTGGTGGCTACACCTTC. Its protein product is CASSPAGGPGGYTF.

CDR3 in amino acids: CASSVEGSPSYNEQFF. The CDR3, as DNA: TGTGCCAGCAGCGTAGAGGGTAGCCCCTCCTACAATGAGCAGTTCTTC. The rearrangement joins TRBV9 to TRBJ2-1, with unresolved D. CDR1 and CDR2 from the germline V gene are SGDLS and YYNGEE. V dropped 0 bases and J dropped 0 bases, with 10 bases sitting between them. The CDR3 sequence is 16 residues long. The full variable domain, rest sourced from reference TRBV9 and TRBJ2-1, is DSGVTQTPKHLITATGQRVTLRCSPRSGDLSVYWYQQSLDQGLQFLIQYYNGEERAKGNILERFSAQQFPDLHSELNLSSLELGDSALYFCASSVEGSPSYNEQFFGPGTRLTVL.

The chain carries TRBV27 and TRBJ1-6; D gene ambiguous. Germline assignment: CDR1 MNHEY and CDR2 SMNVEV (reference sequence). This CDR3 contains 14 residues. V was trimmed by 1 base and J by 6 bases, leaving 7 bases between them. The CDR3 protein is CASSLLTSNSPLHF. As DNA, the CDR3 is TGTGCCAGCAGTTTATTGACTTCTAATTCACCCCTCCACTTT.

The rearrangement uses TRBV6-5 and TRBJ2-1; 10 nucleotides line up with TRBD2. Germline V gene data show CDR1 as MNHEY and CDR2 as SVGAGI. The CDR3 loop spans 15 amino acids. J gave up 4 bases and V 7 bases, and 7 bases lay outside the gene matches. The DNA of the CDR3 is TGTGCCAGCATCTACGAGACTAGCGGGTACAATGAGCAGTTCTTC. Encoded protein: CASIYETSGYNEQFF.

V is TRBV6-2 or TRBV6-3 and J is TRBJ2-5; a possible D gene is TRBD1 (6 bases). CDR3 size: 15 residues. The germline CDR1 and CDR2 sequences are MNHEY and SVGEGT. Trimming took off 2 bases at V and 5 bases at J, with 15 bases between the two ends. CDR3 DNA: TGTGCCAGCAGTTACGGTCAGGGGATGTGGGAGACCCAGTACTTC. Amino acid sequence: CASSYGQGMWETQYF.

The CDR3 DNA is TGTGCCAGCAGTTTATGGGCAGGGGATCAGCCCCAGCATTTT. Residues: CASSLWAGDQPQHF. The V and J genes are TRBV28 and TRBJ1-5; weak D call: TRBD1 (6 bases). The CDR3 loop spans 14 amino acids. The V gene lost 0 bases and the J gene lost 5 bases, with 8 bases spanning the gap. Looked up from germline, CDR1 is MDHEN and CDR2 is SYDVKM.